These 27 T cell receptor beta chains were all obtained from the same sample, sequenced in a study of shared clonotypes between healthy human individuals. TCRdb's table, derived via immunoSEQ multiplex PCR, lists solely in-frame clones and lacks some. Here the sample spans about 1.1 million clones, approximately 78% being singletons. The material sequenced was memory CD4+ T cells from PBMCs. Subset described: CD45RA-negative fraction. All receptors come from a man between 18 and 35 years old in good health. Some clones in this sample may be carry-over from other donors' samples.

V and J are TRBV4-2 and TRBJ2-1; TRBD1 matches at 10 bases. The CDR3 runs 15 residues. The ends lost 3 bases at V and 8 bases at J; junction bases unmatched: 7. The germline V gene encodes CDR1 LGHNA and CDR2 YNFKEQ. The CDR3 loop reads CASSHSGQGEDEQFF. CDR3 DNA: TGTGCCAGCAGCCACTCTGGACAGGGGGAGGATGAGCAGTTCTTC.

This clone appeared once. The chain is built from TRBV7-6 and TRBJ1-3; D may be TRBD1 (6 bases). Germline CDR1 and CDR2: SGHVS and FNYEAQ. The CDR3 consists of 16 residues. V was shortened by 5 bases and J by 0 bases, with 14 bases between the two germline ends. The CDR3 protein is CASSPVTGNSGNTIYF. Here the CDR3 DNA reads TGTGCCAGCAGCCCCGTCACAGGGAACTCTGGAAACACCATATATTTT.

The chain joins TRBV11-2 to TRBJ2-3, with D possibly TRBD2 on 6 matching bases. Germline V gene lookup returns CDR1 SGHAT and CDR2 FQNNGV. CDR3 length equals 12 residues. The V end was cut by 6 bases, the J end by 6 bases, with 10 bases between. The CDR3, as DNA: TGTGCCAGCAGTCGGAGGGCGGATACGCAGTATTTT. This codes for CASSRRADTQYF.

A word on this clone: Different DNA sequences within this sample yield the same CDR3. V is TRBV27 and J is TRBJ1-2; D gene unclear. The CDR3 is 13 residues long. V dropped 3 bases and J dropped 4 bases, with 9 bases sitting between them. The germline CDR1 and CDR2 sequences are MNHEY and SMNVEV (reference sequence). The CDR3 sequence is CASSFAGGYGYTF. The CDR3 DNA reads as TGTGCCAGCAGTTTCGCGGGTGGCTATGGCTACACCTTC.

This clone was seen a handful of times. This chain connects TRBV4-1 to TRBJ2-1, with 12 positions matching TRBD2. This CDR3 is built from 17 residues. From germline, CDR1 is MGHRA and CDR2 YSYEKL. With V trimmed by 3 bases and J by 2 bases, 5 bases remained unmatched. CDR3 nucleotide sequence: TGCGCCAGCAGCCAGGCTAGCGGGAGGGGGACCTACAATGAGCAGTTCTTC. Its translation: CASSQASGRGTYNEQFF.

The V gene is TRBV29-1, the J gene TRBJ1-2; 7 bases are shared with TRBD1. The CDR3 consists of 14 residues. From germline, CDR1 is SQVTM and CDR2 ANQGSEA. The ends lost 7 bases at V and 2 bases at J; junction bases unmatched: 10. The CDR3 protein is CSAGPDRLNYGYTF. CDR3 bases: TGCAGCGCGGGCCCGGACAGGCTGAACTATGGCTACACCTTC.

The chain joins TRBV2 to TRBJ2-3, with D unclear. CDR3 length: 12 amino acids. Germline V gene lookup returns CDR1 SNHLY and CDR2 FYNNEI. V was shortened by 6 bases and J by 8 bases, with 12 bases between the two germline ends. The CDR3 sequence: CASRLGWGTQYF. CDR3 nucleotides: TGTGCCAGCAGATTGGGGTGGGGTACGCAGTATTTT. Based on the CDR3 plus reference TRBV2 and TRBJ2-3, the full variable domain is EPEVTQTPSHQVTQMGQEVILRCVPISNHLYFYWYRQILGQKVEFLVSFYNNEISEKSEIFDDQFSVERPDGSNFTLKIRSTKLEDSAMYFCASRLGWGTQYFGPGTRLTVL.

This chain uses TRBV7-8 with TRBJ1-3, with 7 bases that match TRBD1. CDR3 size: 16 residues. CDR1 is SGHVS and CDR2 is FQNEAQ in the germline V gene. V was pared by 3 bases and J by 0 bases, with 5 bases of the junction left unmatched. Here the CDR3 DNA reads TGTGCCAGCAGCTTGGGACAGTACTTCTCTGGAAACACCATATATTTT. Residues: CASSLGQYFSGNTIYF.

The chain has TRBV5-5 and TRBJ1-1; 10 bases match TRBD1. This CDR3 has 17 residues. Germline-derived CDR1 and CDR2 are SGHKS and YYEKEE (reference sequence). J was trimmed by 1 base and V by 4 bases; bases with no gene match: 10. The CDR3 loop reads CASSRQGAVGWNTEAFF. CDR3 DNA: TGTGCCAGCAGCCGACAGGGGGCGGTCGGTTGGAACACTGAAGCTTTCTTT.

With regard to this clone: Other DNA sequences of this sample code for an identical CDR3. The rearrangement uses TRBV5-4 and TRBJ2-7; 13 nucleotides match TRBD2. The junction had 1 base not matched to a gene; V was cut back by 2 bases and J by 2 bases. Germline-derived CDR1 and CDR2 are SGHNT and YYREEE (reference sequence). CDR3 length: 15 amino acids. Written as DNA, the CDR3 is TGTGCCAGCAGCTTAGGACTAGCGGGAGCCTACGAGCAGTACTTC. Protein sequence: CASSLGLAGAYEQYF. The complete variable domain, with remaining parts taken from reference TRBV5-4 and TRBJ2-7, reads ETGVTQSPTHLIKTRGQQVTLRCSSQSGHNTVSWYQQALGQGPQFIFQYYREEENGRGNFPPRFSGLQFPNYSSELNVNALELDDSALYLCASSLGLAGAYEQYFGPGTRLTVT.

The J gene is TRBJ2-1, the V gene TRBV7-3, with 8 bases aligning to TRBD2. CDR1 is SGHTA, CDR2 FQGTGA, per germline. Trimming took 5 bases from V and 4 from J; bases not matched to a gene: 7. This CDR3 has 15 residues. The CDR3 bases are TGTGCCAGCAGCGTGGTGTTAGCGGGATACAATGAGCAGTTCTTC. It specifies CASSVVLAGYNEQFF.

The rearrangement uses TRBV7-9 and TRBJ2-7; D possibly matches TRBD1 or TRBD2 (5 bases each). The CDR3 has 16 amino acids. The V end was cut by 5 bases, the J end by 2 bases, with 19 bases between. Germline CDR1 SEHNR, CDR2 FQNEAQ (reference sequence). The CDR3 DNA reads as TGTGCCAGCAGCCCCCAAGTAGCCGGGACCACCTACGAGCAGTACTTC. Its protein is CASSPQVAGTTYEQYF.

The chain combines TRBV14 with TRBJ2-5, with 14 bases lining up with TRBD2. The CDR3 is 16 residues long. Per germline, CDR1 SGHDN and CDR2 FVKESK. Trimming at V came to 7 bases and at J to 4 bases, leaving 8 bases not matched to a gene. The CDR3 region has the DNA TGTGCCAGCAACCCCGGGACTAGCGGGAGAACAGAGACCCAGTACTTC. The encoded protein is CASNPGTSGRTETQYF.

The chain recombines TRBV11-2 with TRBJ2-2; D unresolved. The CDR3 is made up of 16 amino acids. Trimming shortened V by 7 bases and J by 0 bases, and 15 bases separated the two germline ends. Germline V CDR1 and CDR2: SGHAT, FQNNGV. CDR3 residues: CASKAWASANTGELFF. The CDR3 nucleotides are TGTGCCAGCAAGGCTTGGGCCAGCGCGAACACCGGGGAGCTGTTTTTT.

The genes are TRBV5-6 and TRBJ2-6; D remains unclear. This CDR3 has 15 residues. The V and J ends lost 0 bases and 2 bases respectively, with 6 bases between them. In germline, CDR1 is SGHDT, CDR2 YYEEEE. The CDR3 nucleotides read TGTGCCAGCAGCTTGGTTACAGCTGGGGCCAACGTCCTGACTTTC. Its protein is CASSLVTAGANVLTF. The complete variable domain, with remaining parts taken from reference TRBV5-6 and TRBJ2-6, reads DAGVTQSPTHLIKTRGQQVTLRCSPKSGHDTVSWYQQALGQGPQFIFQYYEEEERQRGNFPDRFSGHQFPNYSSELNVNALLLGDSALYLCASSLVTAGANVLTFGAGSRLTVL.

The V gene is TRBV6-1, the J gene TRBJ2-3, with D possibly TRBD2 on 6 matching bases. V shed 5 bases and J shed 7 bases, with 13 bases lying between them. The CDR3 is 13 residues long. In germline, CDR1 is MNHNS, CDR2 SASEGT. CDR3 sequence (DNA): TGTGCCAGCAGTTTTACCCGCGGGAATACGCAGTATTTT. Amino acids: CASSFTRGNTQYF.

V is TRBV30 and J is TRBJ2-3, with D perhaps matching TRBD2 (6 bases). V shed 0 bases and J shed 12 bases, with 10 bases lying between them. The CDR3 sequence is 11 residues long. The germline gives CDR1 GTSNPN, CDR2 SVGIG (reference sequence). The CDR3 loop reads CAWSVQGTQYF. As DNA, the CDR3 is TGTGCCTGGAGTGTACAAGGGACTCAGTATTTT.

The rearrangement uses TRBV29-1 and TRBJ2-1; D not resolved. Germline assignment: CDR1 SQVTM and CDR2 ANQGSEA. The CDR3 extends over 16 amino acids. Trimming pared 1 base from V and 0 bases from J, leaving 13 bases between. The chain's CDR3 is CSVEVTARSSYNEQFF. The CDR3 nucleotides read TGCAGCGTTGAAGTTACAGCTCGTAGCTCCTACAATGAGCAGTTCTTC.

This sequence joins TRBV5-1 and TRBJ2-4, with 9 bases matching TRBD2. The CDR3 length is 15 residues. V dropped 2 bases and J dropped 5; count of bases not matched to a gene: 5. From germline, CDR1 is SGHRS and CDR2 YFSETQ. CDR3 loop: CASSLSGRPENIQYF. CDR3 in DNA: TGCGCCAGCAGCTTAAGCGGGAGGCCAGAAAACATTCAGTACTTC.

The chain is built from TRBV18 and TRBJ2-3, with TRBD2 matching over 15 bases. The CDR3 contains 21 residues. V gave up 2 bases and J gave up 6 bases; unmatched junction bases: 18. Germline lookup yields CDR1 KGHSH and CDR2 LQKENI. The CDR3 region is CASSPSTGTSGRIWDGDTQYF. CDR3 in DNA: TGTGCCAGCTCACCATCGACCGGGACTAGCGGGAGGATATGGGACGGGGATACGCAGTATTTT.

The chain employs TRBV4-2 and TRBJ2-1; TRBD2 might be the D (6 bases). Trimming took 4 bases from V and 9 from J, leaving 19 bases between them. Per the germline V gene, CDR1 is LGHNA and CDR2 is YNFKEQ. The CDR3 has 15 residues. The CDR3 coding sequence is TGTGCCAGCAGCCGTGGGACTGAAGAGGCCCGTGAGCAGTTCTTC. Translation: CASSRGTEEAREQFF.

The rearrangement links TRBV6-1 to TRBJ1-1; 9 bases are a match to TRBD1. J gave up 2 bases and V 5 bases, and 3 bases lay outside the gene matches. From germline, CDR1 is MNHNS and CDR2 SASEGT. The CDR3 has 14 residues. This CDR3 reads CASSLTGGNTEAFF. DNA of the CDR3: TGTGCCAGCAGTTTGACAGGGGGTAACACTGAAGCTTTCTTT.

This chain connects TRBV29-1 to TRBJ2-7, with 7 bases aligning to TRBD1. V was clipped by 4 bases and J by 7 bases; unmatched bases: 16. The germline V gene has CDR1 SQVTM and CDR2 ANQGSEA. The CDR3 is 15 residues long. As DNA, the CDR3 is TGCAGCGTTGCGGCCCTGGGACAGCCATACCGTGAGCAGTACTTC. Its protein product is CSVAALGQPYREQYF.

The chain's CDR3 is CASSLSQEGYNEQFF. The CDR3 DNA is TGTGCCAGCAGCCTCTCCCAGGAGGGGTACAATGAGCAGTTCTTC. The rearrangement uses TRBV9 and TRBJ2-1; D may be TRBD2 (6 bases). Trimming took 4 bases from V and 4 from J, leaving 15 bases between them. CDR1 is SGDLS and CDR2 is YYNGEE in the germline V gene. The CDR3 covers 15 residues.

In the case of this clone: This sample includes further DNA sequences coding for the same CDR3. Here the CDR3 DNA reads TGTGCCAGCAGCTTGGACAGCTTCTCCTACAATGAGCAGTTCTTC. This translates into CASSLDSFSYNEQFF. The gene calls are TRBV5-4 and TRBJ2-1; D is unclear. The V gene's germline CDR1 is SGHNT and CDR2 YYREEE (reference sequence). Trimming left V 0 bases short and J 0 bases short, with 7 bases between. The CDR3 consists of 15 residues.

The chain couples TRBV28 to TRBJ2-3; maybe TRBD1 (6 bases). V dropped 7 bases and J dropped 7 bases, with 9 bases sitting between them. This CDR3 contains 11 residues. Per the germline V gene, CDR1 is MDHEN and CDR2 is SYDVKM. The CDR3, as DNA: TGTGCCAGCACCCAGGGGTATACGCAGTATTTT. Amino acid sequence: CASTQGYTQYF.

This chain uses TRBV7-9 with TRBJ2-1; the D is unclear. V gave up 0 bases and J gave up 6 bases, with 15 bases separating them. The length of the CDR3 is 16 residues. CDR1 and CDR2 from the germline V gene are SEHNR and FQNEAQ (reference sequence). In nucleotides, the CDR3 is TGTGCCAGCAGCTTAGCGTCCCTCAAAGGAGCCAATGAGCAGTTCTTC. Translating gives CASSLASLKGANEQFF.